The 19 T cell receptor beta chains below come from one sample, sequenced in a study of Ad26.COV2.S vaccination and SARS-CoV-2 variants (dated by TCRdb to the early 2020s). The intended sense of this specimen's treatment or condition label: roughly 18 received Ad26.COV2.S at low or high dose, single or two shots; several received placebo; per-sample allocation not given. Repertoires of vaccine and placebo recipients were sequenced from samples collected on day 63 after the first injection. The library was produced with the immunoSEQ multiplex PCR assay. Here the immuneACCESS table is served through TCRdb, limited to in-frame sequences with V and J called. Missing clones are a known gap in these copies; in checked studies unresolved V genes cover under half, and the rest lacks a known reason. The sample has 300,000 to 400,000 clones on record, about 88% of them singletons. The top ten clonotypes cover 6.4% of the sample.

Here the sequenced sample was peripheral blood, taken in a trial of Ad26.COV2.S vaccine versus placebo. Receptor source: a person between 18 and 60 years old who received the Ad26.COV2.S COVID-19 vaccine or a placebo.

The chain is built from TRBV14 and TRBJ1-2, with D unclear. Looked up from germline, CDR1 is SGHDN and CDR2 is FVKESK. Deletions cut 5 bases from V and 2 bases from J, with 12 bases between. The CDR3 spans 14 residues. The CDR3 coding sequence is TGTGCCAGCAGCTCACGTTCAGGAAACTATGGCTACACCTTC. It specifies CASSSRSGNYGYTF.

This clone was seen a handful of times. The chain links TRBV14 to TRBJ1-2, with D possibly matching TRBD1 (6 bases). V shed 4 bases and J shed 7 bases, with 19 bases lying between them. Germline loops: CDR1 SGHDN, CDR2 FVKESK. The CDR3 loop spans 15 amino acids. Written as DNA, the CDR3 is TGTGCCAGCAGCCCCTGGACAGCCGGACGGGCTGGCTACACCTTC. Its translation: CASSPWTAGRAGYTF.

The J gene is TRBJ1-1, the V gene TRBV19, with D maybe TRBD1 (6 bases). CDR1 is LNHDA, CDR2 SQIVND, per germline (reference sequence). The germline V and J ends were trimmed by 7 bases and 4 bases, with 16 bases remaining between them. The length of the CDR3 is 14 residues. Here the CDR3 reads CASTPNRAPTEAFF. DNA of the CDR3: TGTGCCAGTACTCCGAACAGGGCTCCCACTGAAGCTTTCTTT.

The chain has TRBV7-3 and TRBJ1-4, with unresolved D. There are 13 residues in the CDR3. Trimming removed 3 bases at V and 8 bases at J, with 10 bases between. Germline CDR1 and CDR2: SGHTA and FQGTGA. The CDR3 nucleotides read TGTGCCAGCAGCTTGGGGTTTCGAGAAAAACTGTTTTTT. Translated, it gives CASSLGFREKLFF.

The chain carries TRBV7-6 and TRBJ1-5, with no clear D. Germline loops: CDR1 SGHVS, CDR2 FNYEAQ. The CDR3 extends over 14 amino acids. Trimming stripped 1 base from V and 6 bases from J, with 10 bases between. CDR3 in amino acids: CASSLERGSQPQHF. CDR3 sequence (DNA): TGTGCCAGCAGCTTAGAAAGAGGGAGTCAGCCCCAGCATTTT.

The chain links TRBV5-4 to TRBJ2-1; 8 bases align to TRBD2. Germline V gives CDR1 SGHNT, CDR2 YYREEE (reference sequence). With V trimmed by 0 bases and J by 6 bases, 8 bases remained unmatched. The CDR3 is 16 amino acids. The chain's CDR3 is CASSLAGGSVSNEQFF. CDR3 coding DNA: TGTGCCAGCAGCTTGGCGGGGGGGTCGGTGAGCAATGAGCAGTTCTTC.

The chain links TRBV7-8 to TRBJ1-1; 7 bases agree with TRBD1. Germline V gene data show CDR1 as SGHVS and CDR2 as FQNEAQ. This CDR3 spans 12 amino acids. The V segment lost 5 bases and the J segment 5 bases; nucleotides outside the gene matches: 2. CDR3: CASSRGQTEAFF. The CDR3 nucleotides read TGTGCCAGCAGCCGGGGACAGACTGAAGCTTTCTTT. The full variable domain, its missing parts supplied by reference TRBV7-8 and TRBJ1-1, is GAGVSQSPRYKVAKRGQDVALRCDPISGHVSLFWYQQALGQGPEFLTYFQNEAQLDKSGLPSDRFFAERPEGSVSTLKIQRTQQEDSAVYLCASSRGQTEAFFGQGTRLTVV.

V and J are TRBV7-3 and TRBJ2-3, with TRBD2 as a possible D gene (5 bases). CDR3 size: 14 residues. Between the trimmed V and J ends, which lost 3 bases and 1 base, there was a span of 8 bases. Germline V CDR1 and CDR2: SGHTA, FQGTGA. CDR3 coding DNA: TGTGCCAGCAGCTTTGGGAGTGGCACAGATACGCAGTATTTT. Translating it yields CASSFGSGTDTQYF.

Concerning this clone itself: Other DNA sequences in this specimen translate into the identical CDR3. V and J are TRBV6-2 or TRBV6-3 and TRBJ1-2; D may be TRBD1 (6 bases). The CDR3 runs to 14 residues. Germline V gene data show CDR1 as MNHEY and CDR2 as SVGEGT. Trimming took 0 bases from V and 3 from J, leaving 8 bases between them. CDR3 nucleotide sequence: TGTGCCAGCAGTTACTCAAACAGGGACTATGGCTACACCTTC. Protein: CASSYSNRDYGYTF.

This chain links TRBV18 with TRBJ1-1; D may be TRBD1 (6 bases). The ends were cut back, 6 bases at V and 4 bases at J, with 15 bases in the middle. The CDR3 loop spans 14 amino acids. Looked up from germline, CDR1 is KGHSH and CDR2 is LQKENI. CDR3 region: CASSRAGGGTEAFF. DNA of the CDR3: TGTGCCAGCTCCCGGGCGGGGGGCGGCACTGAAGCTTTCTTT.

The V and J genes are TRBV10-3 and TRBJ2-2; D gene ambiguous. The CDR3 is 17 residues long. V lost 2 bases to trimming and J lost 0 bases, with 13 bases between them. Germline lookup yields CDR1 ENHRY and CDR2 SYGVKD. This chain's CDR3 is CAISESVVDPNTGELFF. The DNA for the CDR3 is TGTGCCATCAGTGAGAGTGTGGTGGATCCGAACACCGGGGAGCTGTTTTTT.

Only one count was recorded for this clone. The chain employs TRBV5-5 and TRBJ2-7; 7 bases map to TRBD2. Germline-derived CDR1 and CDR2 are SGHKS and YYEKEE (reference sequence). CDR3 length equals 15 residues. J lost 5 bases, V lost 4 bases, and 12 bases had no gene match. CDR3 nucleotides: TGTGCCAGCAGCCCCGAATGGCGGCGGGAGAACGAGCAGTACTTC. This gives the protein CASSPEWRRENEQYF.

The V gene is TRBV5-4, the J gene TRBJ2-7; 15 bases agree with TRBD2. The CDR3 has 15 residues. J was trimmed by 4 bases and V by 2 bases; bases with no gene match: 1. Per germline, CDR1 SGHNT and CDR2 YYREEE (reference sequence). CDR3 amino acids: CASSFGLAGGYEQYF. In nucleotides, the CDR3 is TGTGCCAGCAGCTTTGGACTAGCGGGAGGGTACGAGCAGTACTTC. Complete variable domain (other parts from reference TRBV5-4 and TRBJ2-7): ETGVTQSPTHLIKTRGQQVTLRCSSQSGHNTVSWYQQALGQGPQFIFQYYREEENGRGNFPPRFSGLQFPNYSSELNVNALELDDSALYLCASSFGLAGGYEQYFGPGTRLTVT.

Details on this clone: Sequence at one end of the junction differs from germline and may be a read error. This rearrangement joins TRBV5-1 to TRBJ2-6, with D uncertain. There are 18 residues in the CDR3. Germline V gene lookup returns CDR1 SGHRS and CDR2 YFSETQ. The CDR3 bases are TGCGCCAGCGGCCCCCAATGGCAGGTCCACTCTGGGACCAACGTCCTGACTTTC. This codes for CASGPQWQVHSGTNVLTF.

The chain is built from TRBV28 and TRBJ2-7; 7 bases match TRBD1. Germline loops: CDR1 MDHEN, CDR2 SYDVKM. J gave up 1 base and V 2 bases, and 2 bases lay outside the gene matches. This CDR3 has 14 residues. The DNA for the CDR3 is TGTGCCAGCAGTTTAGACAGGGTGTCCTACGAGCAGTACTTC. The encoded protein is CASSLDRVSYEQYF.

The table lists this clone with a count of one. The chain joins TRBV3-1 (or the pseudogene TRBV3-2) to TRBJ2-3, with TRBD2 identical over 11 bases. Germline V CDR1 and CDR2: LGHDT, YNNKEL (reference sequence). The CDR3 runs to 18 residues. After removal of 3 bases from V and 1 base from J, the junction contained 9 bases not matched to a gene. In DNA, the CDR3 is TGTGCCAGCAGCCATGGGCTAGCGGGGGGTCGGGGCACAGATACGCAGTATTTT. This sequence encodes CASSHGLAGGRGTDTQYF.

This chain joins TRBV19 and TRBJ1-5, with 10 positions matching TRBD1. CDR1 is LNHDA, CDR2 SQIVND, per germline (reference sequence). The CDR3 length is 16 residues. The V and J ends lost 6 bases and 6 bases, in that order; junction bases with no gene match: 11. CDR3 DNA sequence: TGTGCCAGTAGGTCGGTGACAGGGGGCGAGGGTCAGCCCCAGCATTTT. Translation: CASRSVTGGEGQPQHF.

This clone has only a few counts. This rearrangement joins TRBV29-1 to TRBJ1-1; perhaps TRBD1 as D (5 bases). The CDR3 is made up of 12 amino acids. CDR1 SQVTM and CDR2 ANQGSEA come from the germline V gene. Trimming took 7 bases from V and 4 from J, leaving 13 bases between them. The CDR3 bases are TGCAGCGCCGTGCAGGGTGGCACTGAAGCTTTCTTT. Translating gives CSAVQGGTEAFF.

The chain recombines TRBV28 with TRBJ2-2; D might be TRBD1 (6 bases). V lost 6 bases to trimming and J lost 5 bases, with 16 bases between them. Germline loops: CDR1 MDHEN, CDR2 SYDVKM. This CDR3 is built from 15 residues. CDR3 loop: CASRLKAGVTGELFF. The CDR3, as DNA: TGTGCCAGCAGACTGAAGGCAGGGGTAACCGGGGAGCTGTTTTTT.